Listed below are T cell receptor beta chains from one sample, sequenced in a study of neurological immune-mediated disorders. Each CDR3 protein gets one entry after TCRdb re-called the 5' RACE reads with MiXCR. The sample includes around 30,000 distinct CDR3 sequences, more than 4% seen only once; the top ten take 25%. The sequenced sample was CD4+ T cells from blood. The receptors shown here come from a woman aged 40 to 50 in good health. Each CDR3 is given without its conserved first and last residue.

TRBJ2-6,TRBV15,ATSPRGGSGANVLT
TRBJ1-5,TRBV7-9,ASSLETGSQH
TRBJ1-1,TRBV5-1,ASSPPRNTEAF
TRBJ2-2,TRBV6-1,ASSEWGGGGELF
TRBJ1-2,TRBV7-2,ASSTPGQLWGYT
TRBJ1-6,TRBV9,ASSVEGGPPLH
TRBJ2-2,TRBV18,ASSPVIISGQNTGELF
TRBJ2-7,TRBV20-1,SASGGASIFSEQY
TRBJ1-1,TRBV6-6,ASSYRGRGTEAF
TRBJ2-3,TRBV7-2,ASSSTSGPSDTQY
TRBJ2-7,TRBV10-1,ASTPAGSPYEQY
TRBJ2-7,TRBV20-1,SALLTRNLYEQY
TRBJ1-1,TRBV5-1,ASSSDMNTEAF
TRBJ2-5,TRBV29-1,SVVHQQETQY
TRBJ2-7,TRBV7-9,ASSLKAYEQY
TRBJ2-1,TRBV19,ASSSRTGGSSYNEQF
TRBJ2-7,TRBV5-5,ASSPGPITYEQY
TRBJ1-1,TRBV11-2,ASSSSDRRTEAF
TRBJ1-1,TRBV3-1,ASSLGIGTLNTEAF
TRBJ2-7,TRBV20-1,SAPGLAYEQY
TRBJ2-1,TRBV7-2,ASSSPGGGIQGGEQF
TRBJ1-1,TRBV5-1,ASRNGPTLAKGRNTEAF
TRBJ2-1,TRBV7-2,ASSSPPGRVADEQF
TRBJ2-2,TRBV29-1,SVDTTNTGELF
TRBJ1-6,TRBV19,ASSIAALSDSPLH
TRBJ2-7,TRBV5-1,ASSSSVSSYEQY
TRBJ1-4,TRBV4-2,ASSPRTGATNEKLF
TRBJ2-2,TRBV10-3,AISDRGAVTGELF
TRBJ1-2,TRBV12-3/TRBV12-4,ASSSSTGHNGYT
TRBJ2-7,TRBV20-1,SARASSSYEQY
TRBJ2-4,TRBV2,ASSVTSGVKNIQY
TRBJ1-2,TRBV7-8,ASSLEERGPWGYT
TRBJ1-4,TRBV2,AGRTGREKLF
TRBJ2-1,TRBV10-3,AIKLAGTNEQF
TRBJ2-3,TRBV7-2,ASSPRLAGGTDTQY
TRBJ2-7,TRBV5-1,ASSYKQDRQTYEQY
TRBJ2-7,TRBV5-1,ASRAASGYTYEQY
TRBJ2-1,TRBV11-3,ASSLDQGHPNEQF
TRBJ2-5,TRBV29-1,SVRDSGETQY
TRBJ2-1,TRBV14,ASSQDLSSGSWYEQF
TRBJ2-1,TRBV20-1,SASRLAGQNEQF
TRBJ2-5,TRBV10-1,ASSGQARPETQY
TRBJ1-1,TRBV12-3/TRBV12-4,ASTGRGEAF
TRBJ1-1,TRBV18,ASSATLDSRANTEAF
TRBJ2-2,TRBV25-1,ASSDSGRRELF